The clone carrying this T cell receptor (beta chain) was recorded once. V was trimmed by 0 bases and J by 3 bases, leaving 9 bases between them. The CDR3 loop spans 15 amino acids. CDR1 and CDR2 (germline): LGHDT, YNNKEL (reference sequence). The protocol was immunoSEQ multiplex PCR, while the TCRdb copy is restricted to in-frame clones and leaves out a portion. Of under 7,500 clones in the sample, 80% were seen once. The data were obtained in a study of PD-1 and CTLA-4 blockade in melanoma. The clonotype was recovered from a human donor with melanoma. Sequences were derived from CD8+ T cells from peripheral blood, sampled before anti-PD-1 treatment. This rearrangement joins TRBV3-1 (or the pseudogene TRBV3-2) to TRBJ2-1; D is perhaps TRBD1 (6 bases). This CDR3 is CASSQDRGDYNEQFF. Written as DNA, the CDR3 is TGTGCCAGCAGCCAAGACAGGGGAGACTACAATGAGCAGTTCTTC.